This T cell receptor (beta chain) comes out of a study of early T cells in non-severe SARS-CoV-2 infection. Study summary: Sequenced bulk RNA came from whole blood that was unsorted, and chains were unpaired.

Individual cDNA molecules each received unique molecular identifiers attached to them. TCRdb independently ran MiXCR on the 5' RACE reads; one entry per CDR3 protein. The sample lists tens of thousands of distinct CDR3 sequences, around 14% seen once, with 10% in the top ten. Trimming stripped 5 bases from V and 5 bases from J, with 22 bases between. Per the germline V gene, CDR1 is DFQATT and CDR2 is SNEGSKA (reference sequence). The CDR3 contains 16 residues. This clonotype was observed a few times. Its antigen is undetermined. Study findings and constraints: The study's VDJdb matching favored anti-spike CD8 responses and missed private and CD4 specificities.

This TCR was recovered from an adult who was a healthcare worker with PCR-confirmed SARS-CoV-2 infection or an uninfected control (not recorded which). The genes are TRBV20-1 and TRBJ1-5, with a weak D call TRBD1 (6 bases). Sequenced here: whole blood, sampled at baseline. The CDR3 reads CSASPRGGRMDQPQHF. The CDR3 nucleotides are TGCAGTGCTTCCCCAAGAGGGGGGAGGATGGATCAGCCCCAGCATTTT.